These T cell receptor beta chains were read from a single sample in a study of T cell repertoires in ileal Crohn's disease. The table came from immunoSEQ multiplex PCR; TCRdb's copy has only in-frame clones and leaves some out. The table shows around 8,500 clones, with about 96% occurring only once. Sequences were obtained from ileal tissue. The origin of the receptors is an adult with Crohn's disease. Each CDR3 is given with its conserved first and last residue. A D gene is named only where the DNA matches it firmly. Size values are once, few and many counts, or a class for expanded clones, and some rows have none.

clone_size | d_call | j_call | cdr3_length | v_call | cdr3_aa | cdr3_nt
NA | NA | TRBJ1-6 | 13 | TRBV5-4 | CASRRDWNSPLHF | TGTGCCAGCCGCAGGGATTGGAATTCACCCCTCCACTTT
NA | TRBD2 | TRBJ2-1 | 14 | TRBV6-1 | CASSGFGGGNEQFF | TGTGCCAGCAGTGGTTTCGGGGGGGGCAATGAGCAGTTCTTC
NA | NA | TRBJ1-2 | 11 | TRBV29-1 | CSVQKGARYTF | TGCAGCGTCCAGAAAGGGGCTCGCTACACCTTC
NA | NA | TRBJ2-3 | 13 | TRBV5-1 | CASKTSSTDTQYF | TGCGCCAGCAAGACTTCTAGCACAGATACGCAGTATTTT
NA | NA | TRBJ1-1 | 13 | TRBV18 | CASSSDRNTEAFF | TGTGCCAGCTCGTCAGACAGGAACACTGAAGCTTTCTTT
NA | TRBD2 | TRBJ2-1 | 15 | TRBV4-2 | CASSQGSGGLVEQFF | TGTGCCAGCAGCCAAGGGTCGGGGGGTCTGGTTGAGCAGTTCTTC
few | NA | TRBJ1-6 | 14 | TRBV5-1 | CASSLADNRSPLHF | TGCGCCAGCAGCTTGGCGGACAATCGGTCACCCCTCCACTTT
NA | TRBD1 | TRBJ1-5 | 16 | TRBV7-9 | CASSPSGQLNNQPQHF | TGTGCCAGCAGCCCCTCGGGACAGTTAAACAATCAGCCCCAGCATTTT
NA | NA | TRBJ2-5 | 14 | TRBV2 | CASSEVRGEETQYF | TGTGCCAGCAGTGAGGTCAGGGGGGAAGAGACCCAGTACTTC
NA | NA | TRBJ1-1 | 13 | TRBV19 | CASSIGGFTEAFF | TGTGCCAGTAGTATTGGCGGGTTCACTGAAGCTTTCTTT
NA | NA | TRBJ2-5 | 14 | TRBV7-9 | CASSLDRRGETQYF | TGTGCCAGCAGCTTAGACAGACGGGGTGAGACCCAGTACTTC
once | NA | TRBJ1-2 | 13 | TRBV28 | CASSFLGLYGYTF | TGTGCCAGCAGTTTTCTGGGGCTGTATGGCTACACCTTC
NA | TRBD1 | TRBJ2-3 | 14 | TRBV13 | CASRPTGGADTQYF | TGTGCCAGCAGGCCAACAGGGGGCGCAGATACGCAGTATTTT
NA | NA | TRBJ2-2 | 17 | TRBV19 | CASSIRTGLANTGELFF | TGTGCCAGTAGTATACGAACAGGGTTAGCGAACACCGGGGAGCTGTTTTTT
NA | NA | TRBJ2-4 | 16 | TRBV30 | CAWSPGGLIVKNIQYF | TGTGCCTGGAGTCCTGGGGGCCTCATAGTCAAAAACATTCAGTACTTC
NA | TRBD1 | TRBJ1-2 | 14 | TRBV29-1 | CSVPGTGGGYGYTF | TGCAGCGTCCCCGGGACAGGGGGCGGCTATGGCTACACCTTC
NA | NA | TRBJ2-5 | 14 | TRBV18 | CASSPQQDQETQYF | TGTGCCAGCTCACCACAACAGGACCAAGAGACCCAGTACTTC
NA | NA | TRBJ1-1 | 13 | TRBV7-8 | CASSSSGNTEAFF | TGTGCCAGCAGCTCCTCCGGGAACACTGAAGCTTTCTTT
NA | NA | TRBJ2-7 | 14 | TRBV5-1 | CASSPITGPGEQYF | TGCGCCAGCAGCCCAATAACAGGGCCGGGCGAGCAGTACTTC
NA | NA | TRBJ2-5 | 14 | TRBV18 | CASSPIGGGETQYF | TGTGCCAGCTCACCAATCGGAGGAGGGGAGACCCAGTACTTC
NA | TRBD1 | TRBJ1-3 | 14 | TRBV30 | CAWSVRTGGNTIYF | TGTGCCTGGAGTGTACGGACAGGGGGAAACACCATATATTTT
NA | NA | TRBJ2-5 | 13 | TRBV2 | CASSETRAETQYF | TGTGCCAGCAGTGAAACTAGAGCAGAGACCCAGTACTTC
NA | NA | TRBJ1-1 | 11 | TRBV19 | CASSINTEAFF | TGTGCCAGTAGCATCAACACTGAAGCTTTCTTT
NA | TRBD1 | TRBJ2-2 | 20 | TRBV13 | CASSLPPGQGHHLNTGELFF | TGTGCCAGCAGCCTACCGCCGGGACAGGGACACCATCTCAACACCGGGGAGCTGTTTTTT
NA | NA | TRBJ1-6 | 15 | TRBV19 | CASSMEVGHNSPLHF | TGTGCCAGTAGTATGGAGGTAGGCCATAATTCACCCCTCCACTTT
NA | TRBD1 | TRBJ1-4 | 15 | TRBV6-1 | CASSDPGQGGEKLFF | TGTGCCAGCAGTGACCCGGGACAGGGAGGTGAAAAACTGTTTTTT
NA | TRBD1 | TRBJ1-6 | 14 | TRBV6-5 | CASSPWTGNSPLHF | TGTGCCAGCAGTCCATGGACAGGAAATTCACCCCTCCACTTT
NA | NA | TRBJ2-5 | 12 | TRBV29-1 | CSGTRGGETQYF | TGCAGCGGAACCAGGGGTGGAGAGACCCAGTACTTC
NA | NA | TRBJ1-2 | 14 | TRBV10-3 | CAISAQQGLYGYTF | TGTGCCATCAGTGCCCAACAGGGTCTCTATGGCTACACCTTC
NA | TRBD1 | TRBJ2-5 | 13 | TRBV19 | CASKRDRQETQYF | TGTGCCAGTAAAAGGGACAGACAAGAGACCCAGTACTTC
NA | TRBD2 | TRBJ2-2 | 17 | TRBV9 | CASSPRLGGGSDGELFF | TGTGCCAGCAGCCCACGGCTAGGCGGGGGGTCGGACGGGGAGCTGTTTTTT
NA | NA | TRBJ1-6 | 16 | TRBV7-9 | CASSRVGGKLNSPLHF | TGTGCCAGCAGCCGCGTGGGGGGGAAGTTAAATTCACCCCTCCACTTT
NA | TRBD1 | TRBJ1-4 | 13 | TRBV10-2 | CASTRQGSEKLFF | TGCGCCAGCACCCGACAGGGCAGTGAAAAACTGTTTTTT
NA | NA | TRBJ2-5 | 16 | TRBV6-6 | CASSLGARSSLETQYF | TGTGCCAGCAGTCTGGGGGCCCGTTCTTCCTTGGAGACCCAGTACTTC
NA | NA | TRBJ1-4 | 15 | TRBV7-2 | CASSLKGAGNEKLFF | TGTGCCAGCAGCTTAAAAGGGGCAGGAAATGAAAAACTGTTTTTT
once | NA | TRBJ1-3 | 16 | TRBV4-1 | CASSPPPDSPRSTIYF | TGCGCCAGCAGCCCCCCCCCGGACAGCCCCAGGAGCACCATATATTTT
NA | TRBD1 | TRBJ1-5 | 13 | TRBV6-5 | CASRGQGQQPQHF | TGTGCCAGCAGGGGACAGGGACAACAGCCCCAGCATTTT
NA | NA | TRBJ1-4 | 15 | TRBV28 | CASSLLMSGNEKLFF | TGTGCCAGCAGTTTATTAATGTCGGGGAATGAAAAACTGTTTTTT
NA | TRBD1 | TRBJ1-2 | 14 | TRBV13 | CASSRDRNFYGYTF | TGTGCCAGCAGCCGGGACAGGAACTTCTATGGCTACACCTTC
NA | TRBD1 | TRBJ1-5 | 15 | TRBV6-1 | CASRRGQGPNQPQHF | TGTGCCAGCAGACGCGGACAGGGCCCTAATCAGCCCCAGCATTTT
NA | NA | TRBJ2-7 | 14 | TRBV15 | CATSRSEDLYEQYF | TGTGCCACCAGCAGATCGGAGGATCTTTACGAGCAGTACTTC
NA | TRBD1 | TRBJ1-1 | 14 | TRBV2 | CASSARQGNTEAFF | TGTGCCAGCAGTGCGAGACAGGGGAACACTGAAGCTTTCTTT
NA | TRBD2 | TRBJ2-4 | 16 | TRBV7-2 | CASSLVLAGGGHIQYF | TGTGCCAGCAGCTTAGTACTAGCGGGGGGTGGACACATTCAGTACTTC
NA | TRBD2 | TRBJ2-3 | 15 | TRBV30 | CAWSVLAGSADTQYF | TGTGCCTGGAGTGTACTAGCGGGGTCGGCAGATACGCAGTATTTT
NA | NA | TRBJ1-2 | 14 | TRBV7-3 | CASSLTSGDGGYTF | TGTGCCAGCAGCTTAACATCAGGCGACGGCGGCTACACCTTC
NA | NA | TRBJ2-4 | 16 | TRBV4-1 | CASSQGFEDSSVIQYF | TGCGCCAGCAGCCAAGGATTCGAGGACTCATCAGTCATTCAGTACTTC
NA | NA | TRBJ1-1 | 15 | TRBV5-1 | CASSFVGSLNTEAFF | TGCGCCAGCAGCTTTGTAGGGAGCCTTAACACTGAAGCTTTCTTT
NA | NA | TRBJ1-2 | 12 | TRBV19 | CASSISTYGYTF | TGTGCCAGTAGTATATCTACCTATGGCTACACCTTC
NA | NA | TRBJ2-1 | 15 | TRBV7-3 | CASSPQGGSYNEQFF | TGTGCCAGCAGCCCACAGGGGGGGTCCTACAATGAGCAGTTCTTC
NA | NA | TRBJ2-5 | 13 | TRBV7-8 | CASSFRVEETQYF | TGTGCCAGCAGCTTTCGCGTAGAAGAGACCCAGTACTTC
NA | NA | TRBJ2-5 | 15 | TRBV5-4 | CASSPERVGEKTQYF | TGTGCCAGCAGCCCCGAACGGGTGGGAGAGAAGACCCAGTACTTC
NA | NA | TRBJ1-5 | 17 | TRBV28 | CASSFPSARGWNQPQHF | TGTGCCAGCAGTTTCCCATCGGCTAGGGGGTGGAATCAGCCCCAGCATTTT
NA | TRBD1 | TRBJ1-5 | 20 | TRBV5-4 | CASSFARPDRGNGGNQPQHF | TGTGCCAGCAGCTTCGCCAGACCGGACAGGGGCAATGGGGGCAATCAGCCCCAGCATTTT